The 17 T cell receptor beta chains given below trace back to one sample, sequenced in a study of shared T cell receptors in the human thymus. Assay: immunoSEQ multiplex PCR; the TCRdb copy retains only in-frame clones and omits some. The data show 500,000 to 750,000 clones, roughly 90% seen once. This same sample was also taken into another study, of human thymus T cells.

The sample taken for sequencing was thymocytes. The receptors here all came from a boy under two years old with a congenital heart defect.

This clone has just a few counts. V usage is TRBV6-1 and J usage is TRBJ2-7; TRBD1 might be the D (5 bases). CDR1 and CDR2 from the germline V gene are MNHNS and SASEGT. V dropped 6 bases and J dropped 2 bases, with 17 bases sitting between them. CDR3 size: 15 residues. CDR3 sequence (DNA): TGTGCCAGCAGACGAGACAGCAAACGGACCTACGAGCAGTACTTC. Translated, it gives CASRRDSKRTYEQYF.

V gene TRBV7-2 combines with J gene TRBJ2-7; 9 bases map to TRBD2. The CDR3 runs 15 residues. J was trimmed by 3 bases and V by 5 bases; bases with no gene match: 8. The germline gives CDR1 SGHTA, CDR2 FQGNSA. The CDR3 sequence is CASSLGLAKIYEQYF. In nucleotides, the CDR3 is TGTGCCAGCAGCCTGGGACTAGCAAAAATCTACGAGCAGTACTTC. The variable domain in full, with the rest retrieved from reference TRBV7-2 and TRBJ2-7, is GAGVSQSPSNKVTEKGKDVELRCDPISGHTALYWYRQSLGQGLEFLIYFQGNSAPDKSGLPSDRFSAERTGGSVSTLTIQRTQQEDSAVYLCASSLGLAKIYEQYFGPGTRLTVT.

This clone was counted a few times. The V call is TRBV5-1, the J call TRBJ2-3; D may be TRBD2 (6 bases). This CDR3 contains 16 residues. V was cut by 3 bases and J by 2 bases, with 16 bases left in between. CDR1 SGHRS and CDR2 YFSETQ come from the germline V gene. The CDR3, as DNA: TGCGCCAGCAGCTCGACATACCGGGAGAACACAGATACGCAGTATTTT. It yields the protein CASSSTYRENTDTQYF.

This sequence joins TRBV4-2 and TRBJ2-1; 12 bases are a match to TRBD2. CDR3 size: 16 residues. Per the germline V gene, CDR1 is LGHNA and CDR2 is YNFKEQ. V was clipped by 3 bases and J by 4 bases; unmatched bases: 4. Here the CDR3 DNA reads TGTGCCAGCAGCCAGGACCTAGCGGGAGGGTACAATGAGCAGTTCTTC. Residues: CASSQDLAGGYNEQFF.

The chain combines TRBV28 with TRBJ2-1; D gene unclear. CDR3 length: 11 residues. Germline V gives CDR1 MDHEN, CDR2 SYDVKM. The V end lost 5 bases, the J end lost 8 bases, and 7 bases lay between the germline ends. In DNA, the CDR3 is TGTGCCAGCAGTCCCCAGGATGAGCAGTTCTTC. Translated: CASSPQDEQFF.

This chain joins TRBV15 and TRBJ2-1; 7 positions agree with TRBD1. Germline CDR1 is LNHNV and CDR2 is YYDKDF (reference sequence). Losses at the gene ends were 3 bases for V and 2 bases for J; bases not matched to a gene: 10. There are 17 residues in the CDR3. This CDR3 reads CATSSSITGEPYNEQFF. The CDR3 DNA sequence: TGTGCCACCAGCAGCTCAATCACAGGGGAACCCTACAATGAGCAGTTCTTC. The whole variable domain, filled in from reference TRBV15 and TRBJ2-1, reads DAMVIQNPRYQVTQFGKPVTLSCSQTLNHNVMYWYQQKSSQAPKLLFHYYDKDFNNEADTPDNFQSRRPNTSFCFLDIRSPGLGDTAMYLCATSSSITGEPYNEQFFGPGTRLTVL.

In DNA form, the CDR3 reads TGTGCCAGCAGCAGAGACAGGGGGCAAACTGAAGCTTTCTTT. It translates to CASSRDRGQTEAFF. The chain couples TRBV9 to TRBJ1-1, with TRBD1 identical over 10 bases. The CDR3 totals 14 residues. The germline gives CDR1 SGDLS, CDR2 YYNGEE. Unmatched junction bases numbered 5, after V lost 4 bases and J lost 5 bases. The entire variable domain, with the rest obtained from reference TRBV9 and TRBJ1-1, is as follows: DSGVTQTPKHLITATGQRVTLRCSPRSGDLSVYWYQQSLDQGLQFLIQYYNGEERAKGNILERFSAQQFPDLHSELNLSSLELGDSALYFCASSRDRGQTEAFFGQGTRLTVV.

This chain connects TRBV5-1 to TRBJ2-7, with D possibly TRBD2 on 6 matching bases. CDR3 length: 15 amino acids. Germline V gene sequence: CDR1 SGHRS, CDR2 YFSETQ. Trimming stripped 8 bases from V and 0 bases from J, with 18 bases between. DNA of the CDR3: TGCGCCAGTCGGGGTGGGAGGCCGAACTCCTACGAGCAGTACTTC. Amino acids: CASRGGRPNSYEQYF.

The CDR3 DNA reads as TGTGCCAGCAGCCCTCGGCTAGCGGAGACCTACGAGCAGTACTTC. As protein: CASSPRLAETYEQYF. This rearrangement joins TRBV7-2 to TRBJ2-7; 7 nucleotides match TRBD2. The germline CDR1 and CDR2 sequences are SGHTA and FQGNSA. The CDR3 has 15 amino acids. V lost 5 bases to trimming and J lost 2 bases; unmatched junction nucleotides: 9.

The rearrangement joins TRBV5-8 to TRBJ1-5; 7 nucleotides align to TRBD1. Germline loops: CDR1 SGHTS, CDR2 YDEGEE. V gave up 4 bases and J gave up 5 bases; unmatched junction bases: 6. This CDR3 spans 14 amino acids. CDR3 amino acids: CASSSDRADQPQHF. CDR3 in DNA: TGTGCCAGCAGCAGCGACAGGGCCGATCAGCCCCAGCATTTT.

The V and J genes are TRBV23-1 and TRBJ1-2; TRBD1 agrees at 7 bases. TRBV23-1 is assigned to the ORF class and has an uncertain function. V was pared by 3 bases and J by 8 bases, with 9 bases of the junction left unmatched. There are 14 residues in the CDR3. CDR3 amino acids: CASSHFRGSGGYTF. The CDR3 region has the DNA TGCGCCAGCAGTCACTTCAGGGGGTCGGGGGGCTACACCTTC.

The chain recombines TRBV13 with TRBJ2-7; 12 nucleotides line up with TRBD2. Germline CDR1 is PRHDT and CDR2 is FYEKMQ (reference sequence). This CDR3 region has 15 residues. V trimming: 3 bases; J trimming: 4 bases; junction bases outside the gene matches: 4. CDR3 loop: CASSLSGLAGYEQYF. The CDR3 nucleotides read TGTGCCAGCAGCTTGTCGGGACTAGCGGGTTACGAGCAGTACTTC. Together with reference TRBV13 and TRBJ2-7, the CDR3 gives the full variable domain: AAGVIQSPRHLIKEKRETATLKCYPIPRHDTVYWYQQGPGQDPQFLISFYEKMQSDKGSIPDRFSAQQFSDYHSELNMSSLELGDSALYFCASSLSGLAGYEQYFGPGTRLTVT.

This chain uses TRBV7-2 with TRBJ2-7; 13 positions match TRBD2. CDR3 size: 19 residues. Germline trimming cut 3 bases from V and 6 bases from J; bases unmatched to any gene: 17. Germline V gene lookup returns CDR1 SGHTA and CDR2 FQGNSA. The DNA of the CDR3 is TGTGCCAGCAGCTTTTACCGATCGGGACTAGCGGGACAGCCGTGCGAGCAGTACTTC. Translating gives CASSFYRSGLAGQPCEQYF.

The chain has TRBV6-1 and TRBJ2-3, with 14 nucleotides matching TRBD2. The CDR3 length is 18 residues. Germline CDR1 and CDR2: MNHNS and SASEGT. Trimming at V came to 3 bases and at J to 0 bases, leaving 5 bases not matched to a gene. DNA of the CDR3: TGTGCCAGCAGTGAGGGGACTAGCGGGAGTGCTAGCACAGATACGCAGTATTTT. Residues: CASSEGTSGSASTDTQYF.

The V call is TRBV27, the J call TRBJ1-2; 7 bases agree with TRBD1. The V gene's germline CDR1 is MNHEY and CDR2 SMNVEV (reference sequence). With 6 bases clipped from V and 8 bases from J, the junction kept 15 bases outside the gene matches. This CDR3 region has 15 residues. The CDR3 loop reads CASSETLRGREGYTF. In nucleotides, the CDR3 is TGTGCCAGCAGCGAAACCCTCAGGGGGAGAGAAGGCTACACCTTC.

This clone was counted a single time. The rearrangement links TRBV27 to TRBJ2-7, with D possibly being TRBD2 (5 bases). CDR1 is MNHEY, CDR2 SMNVEV, per germline (reference sequence). V was cut by 2 bases and J by 7 bases, with 12 bases left in between. The CDR3 has 13 residues. CDR3 in amino acids: CASSLLATAEQYF. CDR3 DNA: TGTGCCAGCAGTTTACTAGCTACCGCGGAGCAGTACTTC.

This clone was picked up a small number of times. This chain links TRBV2 with TRBJ2-3, with TRBD2 identical over 10 bases. With V trimmed by 1 base and J by 4 bases, 5 bases remained unmatched. Germline V gene lookup returns CDR1 SNHLY and CDR2 FYNNEI. CDR3 length: 16 residues. The CDR3 DNA follows: TGTGCCAGCAGTGAAGTGCTAGCGGGAGAGCCAGATACGCAGTATTTT. The encoded protein is CASSEVLAGEPDTQYF.